These 8 T cell receptor beta chains were sequenced from one sample in a study of T-cell memory formation after mild COVID-19. TCRdb ran MiXCR on the 5' RACE reads and lists one entry per CDR3 protein. The sample has 300,000 to 400,000 distinct CDR3 sequences, 13% to 15% seen once. Material for sequencing was PBMCs or a T cell subset sorted from them (not recorded which). Source of these receptors: a man younger than 35 who had mild COVID-19 (a few samples of this study predate the infection). Cell type and time point are not known.

This clonotype was detected many times. The chain has TRBV5-1 and TRBJ2-1, with 11 nucleotides matching TRBD2. The germline CDR1 and CDR2 sequences are SGHRS and YFSETQ. The CDR3 consists of 16 residues. Trimming cost V 4 bases and J 6 bases; bases outside gene matches: 9. CDR3 sequence reads: CASSPPLAGAGNEQFF. CDR3 in DNA: TGCGCCAGCAGCCCCCCACTAGCGGGGGCTGGCAATGAGCAGTTCTTC.

This clonotype was seen more than once but under ten times. The V gene is TRBV7-3, the J gene TRBJ2-3; 10 nucleotides match TRBD2. The junction had 5 bases not matched to a gene; V was cut back by 5 bases and J by 0 bases. The germline CDR1 and CDR2 sequences are SGHTA and FQGTGA. There are 16 residues in the CDR3. In nucleotides, the CDR3 is TGTGCCAGCAGCGGTAGCGGGGGGAAGAGCACAGATACGCAGTATTTT. Translating gives CASSGSGGKSTDTQYF.

The chain recombines TRBV7-2 with TRBJ1-5; tentatively, D is TRBD1 (5 bases). V gave up 8 bases and J gave up 2 bases, with 10 bases separating them. Germline V CDR1 and CDR2: SGHTA, FQGNSA. The CDR3 runs to 13 residues. The CDR3 region has the DNA TGTGCCAGCGGGGGGACGGGCAATCAGCCCCAGCATTTT. The encoded protein is CASGGTGNQPQHF.

The sample holds a few counts of this clonotype. One end of the junction fails to match germline, which may point to a read error. The chain has TRBV20-1 and TRBJ2-5; D may be TRBD1 (6 bases). In germline, CDR1 is DFQATT, CDR2 SNEGSKA (reference sequence). The CDR3 consists of 12 residues. Here the CDR3 DNA reads TGCAGTGCGAGAGGGGGATCCGAGACCCAGTACTTC. Amino acids: CSARGGSETQYF.

The chain uses TRBV11-2 and TRBJ2-2; D is undetermined. The CDR3 length is 16 residues. Germline CDR1 SGHAT, CDR2 FQNNGV. V shed 3 bases and J shed 1 base, with 12 bases lying between them. In DNA, the CDR3 is TGTGCCAGCAGCTTCCGATCCACTCTGAACACCGGGGAGCTGTTTTTT. Translated, it gives CASSFRSTLNTGELFF.

The rearrangement joins TRBV5-6 to TRBJ2-2, with 7 bases matching TRBD1. With 4 bases clipped from V and 6 bases from J, the junction kept 9 bases outside the gene matches. Germline CDR1 and CDR2: SGHDT and YYEEEE. The CDR3 sequence is 15 residues long. CDR3 residues: CASSPQGGRPGELFF. The CDR3 region has the DNA TGTGCCAGCAGCCCTCAAGGGGGCCGTCCCGGGGAGCTGTTTTTT.

A few counts support this clonotype. The chain recombines TRBV7-3 with TRBJ2-1; 10 bases are shared with TRBD1. With V trimmed by 2 bases and J by 10 bases, 11 bases remained unmatched. Germline CDR1 is SGHTA and CDR2 is FQGTGA. This CDR3 has 16 residues. Written as DNA, the CDR3 is TGTGCCAGCAGCTTACGGCGATGGACAGGGGGACCGGAGCAGTTCTTC. It yields the protein CASSLRRWTGGPEQFF.

This clonotype was observed a few times. The chain links TRBV5-1 to TRBJ2-2; no reliable D call. The ends were cut back, 0 bases at V and 2 bases at J, with 8 bases in the middle. Germline loops: CDR1 SGHRS, CDR2 YFSETQ. CDR3 length: 15 residues. The CDR3 DNA follows: TGCGCCAGCAGCTTGGATTCAGGCAACACCGGGGAGCTGTTTTTT. Encoded protein: CASSLDSGNTGELFF.